Listed here are 12 T cell receptor beta chains from one sample, sequenced in a study of a mutant IDH1 vaccine in newly diagnosed glioma. The time point denotes: week 47, end of study. The content of each vaccine dose was 300 ug of mutant IDH1 20-mer peptide, and topical imiquimod accompanied it. This table comes from immunoSEQ multiplex PCR, and its TCRdb copy is limited to in-frame clones, with some not included. The sample records nearly 50,000 clones, less than 85% being singletons. Their antigens remain unidentified. The input for sequencing was PBMCs, taken from a glioma patient whose treatment included an IDH1 peptide vaccine. The source of these receptors is a woman in her twenties or thirties with glioma. Some clones in this sample may be carry-over from other donors' samples.

The chain joins TRBV7-2 to TRBJ2-7; D perhaps matches TRBD1 (5 bases). The ends were cut back, 5 bases at V and 7 bases at J, with 18 bases in the middle. The CDR3 extends over 14 amino acids. Germline V gene sequence: CDR1 SGHTA, CDR2 FQGNSA. In DNA, the CDR3 is TGTGCCAGCAGCCGTGGACAAACGTCCTGGGAGCAGTACTTC. It specifies CASSRGQTSWEQYF.

This clone appeared once. The chain combines TRBV9 with TRBJ2-1; D may be TRBD1 or TRBD2 (5 bases each). The germline CDR1 and CDR2 sequences are SGDLS and YYNGEE. Trimming removed 4 bases from V and 7 bases from J, with 15 bases in between. CDR3 length equals 14 residues. For the CDR3, the DNA is TGTGCCAGCAGCCCCCGGGACGGTGGGAATGAGCAGTTCTTC. Translated: CASSPRDGGNEQFF.

The genes are TRBV7-9 and TRBJ1-1; D remains ambiguous. This CDR3 is built from 15 residues. The V end was cut by 5 bases, the J end by 1 base, with 14 bases between. Per germline, CDR1 SEHNR and CDR2 FQNEAQ (reference sequence). CDR3 sequence: CASSRESLSNTEAFF. CDR3 DNA sequence: TGTGCCAGCAGCCGCGAGTCCCTCTCGAACACTGAAGCTTTCTTT.

V and J are TRBV5-8 and TRBJ1-2; D is ambiguous. Trimming pared 4 bases from V and 0 bases from J, leaving 10 bases between. This CDR3 contains 14 residues. The germline V gene has CDR1 SGHTS and CDR2 YDEGEE. The CDR3 bases are TGTGCCAGCAGCCCAGAGTTAGCTAACTATGGCTACACCTTC. Translated, it gives CASSPELANYGYTF.

CDR3 bases: TGTGCCAGCAGTTACGCACGGACAGGGAACGAGCAGTACTTC. Encoded protein: CASSYARTGNEQYF. The V call is TRBV6-6, the J call TRBJ2-7; 8 bases agree with TRBD1. V shed 2 bases, J shed 5 bases, and the junction held 5 bases outside the gene matches. The CDR3 extends over 14 amino acids. CDR1 is MNHNY and CDR2 is SVGAGI in the germline V gene (reference sequence).

This rearrangement joins TRBV23-1 to TRBJ2-2, with 11 bases aligning to TRBD2. TRBV23-1 is treated as an ORF (open reading frame) with a function not yet certain. The trim removed 2 bases at V and 7 bases at J, leaving 9 bases unmatched. The CDR3 runs to 17 residues. The CDR3: CASSQISGRDPGGELFF. In nucleotides, the CDR3 is TGCGCCAGCAGTCAAATTAGCGGGAGGGACCCTGGCGGGGAGCTGTTTTTT.

The chain carries TRBV4-2 and TRBJ2-1; TRBD1 or TRBD2 may be the D gene (6 bases each). There are 15 residues in the CDR3. V was shortened by 5 bases and J by 9 bases, with 20 bases between the two germline ends. Germline-derived CDR1 and CDR2 are LGHNA and YNFKEQ. CDR3 coding DNA: TGTGCCAGCAGCAAAATGGGGGGCCTAGCTCGTGAGCAGTTCTTC. It encodes CASSKMGGLAREQFF.

This clone was observed a single time. The rearrangement joins TRBV29-1 to TRBJ1-1; D perhaps matches TRBD1 (6 bases). V lost 6 bases and J lost 5, with 19 bases in between. This CDR3 has 14 amino acids. The germline gives CDR1 SQVTM, CDR2 ANQGSEA. The CDR3 here is CSVGPHGGRTEAFF. The CDR3, as DNA: TGCAGCGTCGGACCCCACGGGGGCCGGACTGAAGCTTTCTTT.

The chain uses TRBV7-9 and TRBJ2-7; TRBD1 agrees at 9 bases. Germline V gives CDR1 SEHNR, CDR2 FQNEAQ (reference sequence). The CDR3 sequence is 16 residues long. The V and J ends lost 5 bases and 0 bases, in that order; junction bases with no gene match: 8. CDR3 nucleotides: TGTGCCAGCAGCCCCCCACGGGACAGGGCCTCCTACGAGCAGTACTTC. Translating it yields CASSPPRDRASYEQYF.

The V call is TRBV18, the J call TRBJ2-7; D not resolved. CDR1 KGHSH and CDR2 LQKENI come from the germline V gene. CDR3 length: 14 residues. V was shortened by 3 bases and J by 0 bases, with 9 bases between the two germline ends. For the CDR3, the DNA is TGTGCCAGCTCACCTCCCGGGTCCTCCTACGAGCAGTACTTC. Translating it yields CASSPPGSSYEQYF.

This chain connects TRBV4-1 to TRBJ1-1; 8 bases are a match to TRBD1. J gave up 0 bases and V 6 bases, and 9 bases lay outside the gene matches. The length of the CDR3 is 16 residues. Germline V gene data show CDR1 as MGHRA and CDR2 as YSYEKL. The CDR3 DNA is TGCGCCAGCAGGACCGAGCAGGGGGCGATGAACACTGAAGCTTTCTTT. Protein product: CASRTEQGAMNTEAFF.

This chain connects TRBV29-1 to TRBJ2-5, with D maybe TRBD2 (6 bases). The V and J ends lost 3 bases and 3 bases respectively, with 14 bases between them. CDR1 and CDR2 (germline): SQVTM, ANQGSEA. The CDR3 has 14 residues. CDR3 residues: CSVDLREKKETQYF. The CDR3 coding sequence is TGCAGCGTTGACCTACGGGAGAAGAAAGAGACCCAGTACTTC.